Shown below are 13 T cell receptor beta chains from a single sample sequenced in a study of early T cells in non-severe SARS-CoV-2 infection. MiXCR was run by TCRdb on the 5' RACE reads, yielding one entry per CDR3 protein. The sample lists approximately 110,000 distinct CDR3 sequences, about 16% seen once, with 20% to 25% in the top ten. Sequenced: whole blood. These receptors were taken from an adult who was a healthcare worker with PCR-confirmed SARS-CoV-2 infection or an uninfected control (not recorded which).

This clonotype showed up just a few times. The CDR3 reads CASSIRDRVFSEQYF. In nucleotides, the CDR3 is TGTGCCAGCAGCATCCGGGACAGGGTGTTTAGCGAGCAGTACTTC. The V call is TRBV7-8, the J call TRBJ2-7, with TRBD1 matching 9 bases. Unmatched junction bases numbered 11, after V lost 5 bases and J lost 6 bases. This CDR3 is 15 amino acids long. The V gene's germline CDR1 is SGHVS and CDR2 FQNEAQ. The full variable domain, completed using reference TRBV7-8 and TRBJ2-7, is GAGVSQSPRYKVAKRGQDVALRCDPISGHVSLFWYQQALGQGPEFLTYFQNEAQLDKSGLPSDRFFAERPEGSVSTLKIQRTQQEDSAVYLCASSIRDRVFSEQYFGPGTRLTVT.

This clonotype was detected a few times. This sequence joins TRBV4-1 and TRBJ2-2; TRBD1 aligns across 7 bases. This CDR3 spans 17 amino acids. With 1 base clipped from V and 2 bases from J, the junction kept 7 bases outside the gene matches. The germline CDR1 and CDR2 sequences are MGHRA and YSYEKL. CDR3 loop: CASSQGDGTVNTGELFF. The CDR3 DNA reads TGCGCCAGCAGCCAAGGTGATGGGACAGTTAACACCGGGGAGCTGTTTTTT.

This sequence joins TRBV29-1 and TRBJ2-7, with unresolved D. The CDR3 covers 13 residues. Germline V lookup: CDR1 SQVTM, CDR2 ANQGSEA. The V end lost 0 bases, the J end lost 1 base, and 7 bases lay between the germline ends. CDR3 nucleotides: TGCAGCGTTGAAGAGACGCTATCCTACGAGCAGTACTTC. This sequence encodes CSVEETLSYEQYF.

This clonotype was counted ten times or more. The chain employs TRBV3-1 and TRBJ2-1, with a possible D match to TRBD2 (5 bases). V dropped 5 bases and J dropped 8 bases, with 7 bases sitting between them. Germline V gene data show CDR1 as LGHDT and CDR2 as YNNKEL (reference sequence). The CDR3 contains 11 residues. CDR3 loop: CASSALDEQFF. In nucleotides, the CDR3 is TGTGCCAGCAGCGCACTAGATGAGCAGTTCTTC.

The chain couples TRBV12-3 or TRBV12-4 to TRBJ2-3, with 7 bases that match TRBD2. This CDR3 region has 14 residues. V lost 5 bases and J lost 2; bases outside the gene matches: 4. The CDR3 protein is CASSGDYSTDTQYF. The CDR3 DNA sequence: TGTGCCAGCAGTGGGGACTACTCCACAGATACGCAGTATTTT.

The V call is TRBV20-1, the J call TRBJ2-7; no firm D call. The germline V and J ends were trimmed by 3 bases and 1 base, with 7 bases remaining between them. Germline assignment: CDR1 DFQATT and CDR2 SNEGSKA (reference sequence). The CDR3 length is 12 residues. CDR3 region: CSASFGSYEQYF. CDR3 coding DNA: TGCAGTGCTAGTTTCGGATCCTACGAGCAGTACTTC.

This clonotype appeared many times. V is TRBV4-2 and J is TRBJ2-3, with D maybe TRBD2 (6 bases). V shed 3 bases and J shed 2 bases, with 12 bases lying between them. The CDR3 sequence is 15 residues long. The germline gives CDR1 LGHNA, CDR2 YNFKEQ. CDR3 sequence reads: CASSQPGLDTDTQYF. CDR3 bases: TGTGCCAGCAGCCAGCCGGGACTTGACACAGATACGCAGTATTTT.

The sample holds a few counts of this clonotype. CDR3 residues: CASTRGPENTEAFF. The DNA for the CDR3 is TGTGCCAGCACCCGGGGGCCGGAAAACACTGAAGCTTTCTTT. V is TRBV5-5 and J is TRBJ1-1; perhaps TRBD1 as D (6 bases). CDR3 length: 14 residues. V was trimmed by 6 bases and J by 2 bases, leaving 14 bases between them. The germline V gene encodes CDR1 SGHKS and CDR2 YYEKEE (reference sequence).

This clonotype was counted between two and nine times. V usage is TRBV5-1 and J usage is TRBJ1-2; possible D gene TRBD1, 6 bases. The ends were cut back, 0 bases at V and 3 bases at J, with 9 bases in the middle. CDR1 and CDR2 from the germline V gene are SGHRS and YFSETQ. The CDR3 runs to 14 residues. CDR3 DNA sequence: TGCGCCAGCAGCTTGGGACAGGTTTACTATGGCTACACCTTC. It codes for CASSLGQVYYGYTF.

The chain combines TRBV30 with TRBJ1-5; D remains unclear. V was shortened by 2 bases and J by 3 bases, with 17 bases between the two germline ends. The CDR3 length is 16 residues. Per germline, CDR1 GTSNPN and CDR2 SVGIG (reference sequence). The CDR3 here is CAWSLRASTSNQPQHF. CDR3 in DNA: TGTGCCTGGAGTTTAAGGGCCAGTACCTCCAATCAGCCCCAGCATTTT.

V gene TRBV12-3 or TRBV12-4 combines with J gene TRBJ2-3; D remains ambiguous. This CDR3 spans 14 amino acids. The ends were cut back, 6 bases at V and 0 bases at J, with 10 bases in the middle. As DNA, the CDR3 is TGTGCCAGCAGACCCCTCCGGAGCACAGATACGCAGTATTTT. It encodes CASRPLRSTDTQYF.

CDR3 coding DNA: TGTGCCATCAGTGAGTCCTGGGGTTCCGACTATGGCTACACCTTC. As protein: CAISESWGSDYGYTF. The chain uses TRBV10-3 and TRBJ1-2; D unclear. The V end was cut by 0 bases, the J end by 3 bases, with 11 bases between. The CDR3 extends over 15 amino acids. CDR1 is ENHRY, CDR2 SYGVKD, per germline.

The rearrangement joins TRBV7-2 to TRBJ1-3, with a tentative D call TRBD1 (5 bases). Trimming stripped 6 bases from V and 3 bases from J, with 15 bases between. Germline V CDR1 and CDR2: SGHTA, FQGNSA. The CDR3 contains 15 residues. The CDR3 nucleotides read TGTGCCAGCAGACTTCCAGGGAGGGGTGGAAACACCATATATTTT. Residues: CASRLPGRGGNTIYF.